A single TCR beta chain is shown here with its context. Its antigen is currently not known. There are no base qualities to consult, and no much larger clone falls within one base. TCRbeta CDR3 regions were amplified from genomic DNA using the immunoSEQ Assay, a bias-controlled multiplex PCR. The authors processed their data as follows. The number of nucleated cells in each sample was estimated by amplification of reference gene primers within the assay. Sequence reads were collapsed and filtered to measure the absolute abundance of every unique TCRbeta CDR3 rearrangement. Productive Simpson clonality was computed per sample as the square root of Simpson's diversity index over productive rearrangements. Drawn from immuneACCESS, this table holds only the in-frame rearrangements with V and J called that TCRdb kept. Clones are partly lost; checked studies trace under half to an unresolved V gene and leave the rest unexplained. That table supplies the V and J calls and clone size; D and trimming were determined from the DNA. The sample table holds approximately 300,000 clones, of which roughly 83% were seen once. Clones ranked in the top ten supply 1.5% to 2% of the sample.

The germline V gene supplies CDR1 SGHNT and CDR2 YENEEA. The CDR3 holds 14 amino acids from the cysteine to the phenylalanine. Only the CDR3 DNA stays, 42 bases, in frame from base 1. V is cut by 3 bases and J by 0 bases, and the space between the germline ends is 7 bases. The data were taken from a study of blood T cell repertoires in COVID-19 (TCRdb year 2020). About the full investigation: Samples covering the acute and convalescent phases of COVID-19 were provided by collaborators in the United States, Italy and Spain. The prospective study material was composed of cDNA or gDNA derived from T cells, B-cell-depleted T cells, or PBMCs. The dataset comprised deeply sampled blood TCRbeta repertoires from subjects exposed to, actively infected with, or recovered from COVID-19. The repertoires were released in a freely available public database meant as a resource for research on the immune response to SARS-CoV-2. The samples were drawn from the first 160 participants of the ongoing ImmuneRACE study and from 950 to 1,500 subjects provided by 6 global collaborators. The sample metadata nearly always contained a de-identified subject ID, COVID-19 status, age in years and sex. Where HLA class I and class II types were available, the types were taken from metadata supplied by the sample provider, not from assay-based typing. The paper's findings and limits, for the study overall: The amount of clinical and demographic metadata varied by source and participant and was provided uncurated.

Each collaborating institution followed its own protocols to collect whole blood in K2EDTA tubes. Collaborator samples were shipped for TCRbeta analysis as frozen whole blood, isolated PBMCs, or DNA extracted from either sample type. This chain joins TRBV11-3 to TRBJ2-3; the D gene cannot be resolved reliably. The specimen sequenced was peripheral blood. This clonotype originated in a woman between 45 and 60 years old with acute or convalescent COVID-19. Read as DNA, the sequence is TGTGCCAGCAGCTTGAGGTCTAGCACAGATACGCAGTATTTT. This is translated as CASSLRSSTDTQYF. The full variable domain, with segments outside the CDR3 supplied by the reference TRBV11-3 and TRBJ2-3 proteins, appears as EAGVVQSPRYKIIEKKQPVAFWCNPISGHNTLYWYLQNLGQGPELLIRYENEEAVDDSQLPKDRFSAERLKGVDSTLKIQPAELGDSAVYLCASSLRSSTDTQYFGPGTRLTVL.